The 11 T cell receptor beta chains in this list originate from one sample, sequenced in a study of Tregs in tolerant kidney transplant recipients. Method: immunoSEQ multiplex PCR; TCRdb's copy keeps in-frame clones and lacks some. Of tens of thousands of clones in the sample, 70% to 90% were seen once. Related graft donors supplied nonmyeloablative bone marrow transplants, and mixed chimerism was transient. This sample comprised CD4+ T cells from blood (PBMCs), obtained 6 months after the transplant. The receptors were sampled from a human patient who received a combined kidney and bone marrow transplant. Some of the T cells may derive from the graft donor.

J is TRBJ1-4 and V is TRBV7-2; 8 bases are shared with TRBD1. CDR1 is SGHTA and CDR2 is FQGNSA in the germline V gene. The CDR3 contains 14 residues. After removal of 5 bases from V and 4 bases from J, the junction contained 3 bases not matched to a gene. The chain's CDR3 is CASSRTGFNEKLFF. The CDR3, as DNA: TGTGCCAGCAGCCGGACAGGGTTTAATGAAAAACTGTTTTTT.

The rearrangement joins TRBV14 to TRBJ2-5; TRBD2 agrees at 10 bases. Losses at the gene ends were 5 bases for V and 2 bases for J; bases not matched to a gene: 11. Germline V gene lookup returns CDR1 SGHDN and CDR2 FVKESK. This CDR3 has 17 amino acids. The chain's CDR3 is CASSSLYGTSVQETQYF. The CDR3 DNA sequence: TGTGCCAGCAGCTCGCTTTACGGGACTAGCGTACAAGAGACCCAGTACTTC.

The chain uses TRBV10-3 and TRBJ2-5; D might be TRBD1 (6 bases). With 6 bases removed from V and 5 bases from J, the gap between germline ends came to 13 bases. The germline V gene encodes CDR1 ENHRY and CDR2 SYGVKD. The CDR3 has 13 amino acids. DNA for the CDR3: TGTGCCATCAGACGACAGGACGGGGAGACCCAGTACTTC. This translates into CAIRRQDGETQYF.

J is TRBJ2-2 and V is TRBV11-1, with D hard to call. The CDR3 runs to 16 residues. V was trimmed by 0 bases and J by 0 bases, leaving 8 bases between them. Germline V lookup: CDR1 SGHAT, CDR2 FQDESV (reference sequence). The CDR3 nucleotides are TGTGCCAGCAGCTTAGCCGGGTCTTCGAACACCGGGGAGCTGTTTTTT. It codes for CASSLAGSSNTGELFF.

The V and J genes are TRBV14 and TRBJ2-5; 7 bases match TRBD2. The CDR3 has 17 residues. After removal of 2 bases from V and 4 bases from J, the junction contained 13 bases not matched to a gene. Looked up from germline, CDR1 is SGHDN and CDR2 is FVKESK. The CDR3 reads CASSQLVTGGVRETQYF. CDR3 nucleotide sequence: TGTGCCAGCAGCCAACTCGTAACGGGGGGAGTAAGAGAGACCCAGTACTTC.

The V call is TRBV5-6, the J call TRBJ2-5, with 7 nucleotides matching TRBD2. The CDR3 spans 15 residues. V was clipped by 4 bases and J by 5 bases; unmatched bases: 11. CDR1 and CDR2 from the germline V gene are SGHDT and YYEEEE. This CDR3 is CASSGLSAGWETQYF. In nucleotides, the CDR3 is TGTGCCAGCAGCGGCCTTTCAGCGGGGTGGGAGACCCAGTACTTC.

The chain couples TRBV2 to TRBJ2-1, with 7 positions matching TRBD2. The germline V gene has CDR1 SNHLY and CDR2 FYNNEI. The CDR3 has 14 residues. Trimming at V came to 4 bases and at J to 6 bases, leaving 6 bases not matched to a gene. CDR3 sequence: CASSVSGVGNEQFF. The CDR3 nucleotides are TGTGCCAGCAGTGTGAGCGGGGTGGGCAATGAGCAGTTCTTC. The whole variable domain, filled in from reference TRBV2 and TRBJ2-1, reads EPEVTQTPSHQVTQMGQEVILRCVPISNHLYFYWYRQILGQKVEFLVSFYNNEISEKSEIFDDQFSVERPDGSNFTLKIRSTKLEDSAMYFCASSVSGVGNEQFFGPGTRLTVL.

The rearrangement joins TRBV7-2 to TRBJ1-1; TRBD1 is a possible D gene (6 bases). The CDR3 contains 15 residues. V lost 3 bases to trimming and J lost 3 bases, with 14 bases between them. Per the germline V gene, CDR1 is SGHTA and CDR2 is FQGNSA. The CDR3 DNA sequence: TGTGCCAGCAGCTTCACGTACGGGGGGCACACTGAAGCTTTCTTT. It encodes CASSFTYGGHTEAFF.

This clone was seen just once. The CDR3 region is CASSERGYQETQYF. The DNA for the CDR3 is TGTGCCAGCAGTGAGCGGGGTTACCAAGAGACCCAGTACTTC. The rearrangement uses TRBV6-6 and TRBJ2-5, with 7 bases fitting TRBD2. Trimming removed 5 bases from V and 0 bases from J; junction bases left unmatched: 3. Germline assignment: CDR1 MNHNY and CDR2 SVGAGI (reference sequence). CDR3 length: 14 residues.

The chain joins TRBV11-3 to TRBJ2-1; no clear D. Trimming took off 3 bases at V and 2 bases at J, with 8 bases between the two ends. Germline values: CDR1 SGHNT, CDR2 YENEEA. The CDR3 covers 14 residues. The CDR3 nucleotides are TGTGCCAGCAGCTTGGGCCAGCCCTACAATGAGCAGTTCTTC. Protein product: CASSLGQPYNEQFF.

This chain joins TRBV28 and TRBJ1-2, with a possible D match to TRBD1 (5 bases). Germline V gene sequence: CDR1 MDHEN, CDR2 SYDVKM. The CDR3 covers 15 residues. With 4 bases removed from V and 7 bases from J, the gap between germline ends came to 19 bases. The CDR3 region has the DNA TGTGCCAGCAGTTCTTGGGAGGGACCCTGGGGTGGCTACACCTTC. Its protein product is CASSSWEGPWGGYTF.